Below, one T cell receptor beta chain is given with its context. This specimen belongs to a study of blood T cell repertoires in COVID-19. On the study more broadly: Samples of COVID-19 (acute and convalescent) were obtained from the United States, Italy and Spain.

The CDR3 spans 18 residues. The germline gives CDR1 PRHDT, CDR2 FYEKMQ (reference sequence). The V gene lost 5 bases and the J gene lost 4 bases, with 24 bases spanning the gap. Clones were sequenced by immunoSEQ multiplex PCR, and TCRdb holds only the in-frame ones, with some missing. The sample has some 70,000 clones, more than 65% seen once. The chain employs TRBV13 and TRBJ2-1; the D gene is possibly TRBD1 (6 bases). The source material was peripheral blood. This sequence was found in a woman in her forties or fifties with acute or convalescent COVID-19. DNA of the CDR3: TGTGCCAGCAGCCCATATGAACCCCGCGTCAGGGGATACAATGAGCAGTTCTTC. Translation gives CASSPYEPRVRGYNEQFF.